Many counts were recorded for the clone carrying this T cell receptor beta chain. What it binds is not known. Time point specified: newly diagnosed GD, antithyroid drugs for less than 3 months. PBMC RNA served as the TCR library source. The CDR3 sequence is 15 residues long. Germline assignment: CDR1 MGHRA and CDR2 YSYEKL. V was shortened by 7 bases and J by 3 bases, with 18 bases between the two germline ends. Arm-PCR of CDR3 regions with iRepertoire HTBI primers generated TCR beta libraries. TCRdb recomputed calls from the multiplex PCR reads with MiXCR, one row per CDR3 protein. The repertoire holds 450,000 to 650,000 distinct CDR3 sequences, with 16% as singletons. The sample comes from a study of regulatory T cells in long-lasting Graves disease. Study-level points and caveats: Persistent disease was associated with favored TRBV28 usage and with favored use of TRBJ1-2 and TRBJ2-5.

These data also formed part of another study, on T cells in Graves' hyperthyroidism and ophthalmopathy. In that study: HTBI primers were employed in a first-round RT-PCR of the TCR CDR3.

This sequence was found in a woman aged 35-65 years with Graves disease. The chain uses TRBV4-1 and TRBJ1-1; a weak D match, TRBD1 (6 bases). The source material was peripheral blood mononuclear cells (PBMCs), sampled at new diagnosis, from a patient treated with antithyroid drugs. This CDR3 is CASTLRGGVDTEAFF. In DNA, the CDR3 is TGCGCCAGCACCCTCAGGGGCGGTGTGGACACTGAAGCTTTCTTT.